This TCR beta chain came from a study of T cell responses to AZD1222 COVID-19 vaccine (dated by TCRdb to the early 2020s). At the level of the whole study: Because spike-specific TCR depth and breadth did not differ between the two schedules, AZD1222 recipients who got a second dose at roughly 4 weeks were pooled with those who got a second dose at roughly 12 weeks. A total of about 240 trial participants underwent TCR sequencing, of whom about 210 received two doses of AZD1222 and some 25 received two doses of the MenACWY control vaccine. Trial participants were enrolled by age into subgroups of 18-55, 56-69 and 70-plus years, and 148, 28 and 57 TCR-sequenced participants, respectively, were included in these subgroups. General conclusions and limits of the study: The 56-69-year group was small, and its depth increase did not reach significance, likely because of low power. Because no day 14 peak-response samples were available, repertoires were characterized only after the peak T cell response. After two AZD1222 doses, spike-specific TCR breadth and depth were significantly higher than at day 0 and than in MenACWY recipients. Nearly half of unique spike-specific TCRs reportedly recognized epitopes outside regions mutated in the B.1.351 and B.1.1.7 variants. Participants were mostly white British and included more females than males, and it was suggested by the authors that clonal diversity may have been underestimated. Vaccine-associated CD4 TCRs spanned the whole spike protein, with dominant responses in regions 160-218 and 743-854. Only five or six AZD1222 recipients were SARS-CoV-2 seropositive at baseline, limiting conclusions about previously exposed vaccinees.

Reading the label with the study, this specimen's time point is: baseline before first vaccination. Vaccinee samples were obtained from the UK trials COV001 and COV002, which included a single-blind randomized controlled phase 2/3 trial of AZD1222 (ChAdOx1 nCoV-19) in healthy adults. Trial participant PBMC samples were collected at day 0 and day 28 after the second dose for TCRbeta chain sequencing. In the case of this clone: What antigen it recognizes has not been identified. Base qualities are not recorded, but no much larger clone differs from it by a single base. Other nucleotide sequences in the sample specify the same CDR3.

At the junction V is shortened by 6 bases and J by 0 bases; bases outside the gene matches: 2. Reading the germline V gene gives CDR1 MDHEN and CDR2 SYDVKM. The CDR3 sequence holds 17 residues, the cysteine and phenylalanine included. Only CDR3 DNA is held: 51 bases, read in frame from base 1. The CDR3 regions of human TCRbeta chains were analyzed by immunosequencing. For the original study's pipeline: TCRs in the repertoires were matched against a reference library of SARS-CoV-2-specific TCRs that had been generated with the MIRA antigen-specificity platform. Breadth was defined as the fraction of unique TCRs that were SARS-CoV-2-associated, and depth was defined as the fraction of total T cells that were SARS-CoV-2-associated. Using the MIRA data, each spike-specific TCR was assigned both to the spike region to which the TCR was reactive and to a CD4 or CD8 class. Log10-transformed breadth and depth values were compared by one-way ANOVA with Sidak's multiple comparisons tests. TCRdb provides this immuneACCESS table in a form limited to in-frame rearrangements. Some clones are lacking; in checked studies, under half of them reflect an unresolved V gene, and why the rest are absent is not known. D and trimming come from the DNA, and the V and J calls and clone size come from that table. The sample data list about 140,000 clones, and roughly 90% of these were observed just once. Jointly, the top ten make up 5% of the sample.

The chain links TRBV28 with TRBJ2-6; TRBD2 matches 13 bases in the middle. This specimen consisted of peripheral blood, obtained on day 0 of AZD1222 vaccination. The receptor was isolated from an adult in good health. The DNA is as follows: TGTGCCAGCAGGGGACTAGCGGGGCTCTCTGGGGCCAACGTCCTGACTTTC. The resulting protein is CASRGLAGLSGANVLTF.